These 5 T cell receptor beta chains were all obtained from the same sample, sequenced in a study of metastatic and nonmetastatic thyroid tumors. TCRdb reassembled clones from the PCR reads with MiXCR. The sample includes more than 10,000 clones, 20% to 25% of them seen just once. Thyroid surgery was preceded by no treatment in any patient. Sequenced sample: blood. The receptor source for this set is a female donor with papillary thyroid cancer or a benign thyroid nodule (not recorded which). Some clones in this sample may be carry-over from other donors' samples.

This clone has at least ten counts. The chain uses TRBV7-9 and TRBJ1-3, with D possibly being TRBD1 (6 bases). The germline CDR1 and CDR2 sequences are SEHNR and FQNEAQ (reference sequence). CDR3 length: 15 residues. V dropped 5 bases and J dropped 4 bases, with 15 bases sitting between them. As DNA, the CDR3 is TGTGCCAGCAGCGGGGATGGCACAGGGGGAAACACCATATATTTT. Translating gives CASSGDGTGGNTIYF. The complete variable domain, with remaining parts taken from reference TRBV7-9 and TRBJ1-3, reads DTGVSQNPRHKITKRGQNVTFRCDPISEHNRLYWYRQTLGQGPEFLTYFQNEAQLEKSRLLSDRFSAERPKGSFSTLEIQRTEQGDSAMYLCASSGDGTGGNTIYFGEGSWLTVV.

This clone was recorded many times. The chain combines TRBV19 with TRBJ2-1, with TRBD2 identical over 7 bases. The germline gives CDR1 LNHDA, CDR2 SQIVND (reference sequence). The V gene end was trimmed by 3 bases and the J gene end by 3 bases; junction bases not matched to a gene: 5. The CDR3 extends over 15 amino acids. The CDR3 DNA follows: TGTGCCAGTAGTATTTCTAGCGGCAACTACAATGAGCAGTTCTTC. This gives the protein CASSISSGNYNEQFF.

The chain is built from TRBV6-5 and TRBJ2-7; D unresolved. V dropped 2 bases and J dropped 0 bases, with 8 bases sitting between them. Germline V CDR1 and CDR2: MNHEY, SVGAGI. CDR3 size: 14 residues. The CDR3 nucleotides are TGTGCCAGCAGTTACGGCCCCAGCTCCTACGAGCAGTACTTC. Its protein product is CASSYGPSSYEQYF.

The chain recombines TRBV13 with TRBJ1-2; possibly TRBD1 for D (6 bases). Per the germline V gene, CDR1 is PRHDT and CDR2 is FYEKMQ (reference sequence). V was pared by 6 bases and J by 6 bases, with 17 bases between. The CDR3 runs 14 residues. This chain's CDR3 is CASRPLGGKDGYTF. The CDR3 DNA follows: TGTGCCAGCAGACCGTTAGGGGGGAAAGATGGCTACACCTTC.

This clone appeared many times. J is TRBJ2-2 and V is TRBV4-1, with 10 bases that match TRBD1. The CDR3 is 14 amino acids. The trim removed 6 bases at V and 8 bases at J, leaving 6 bases unmatched. Germline V gene lookup returns CDR1 MGHRA and CDR2 YSYEKL. CDR3 DNA: TGCGCCAGCAGTCCCGGGACAGGGGTAGGGGAGCTGTTTTTT. It yields the protein CASSPGTGVGELFF.